This T cell receptor beta chain was observed in a study of T-cell reconstitution after alpha-beta-depleted transplantation in children. The study, taken as a whole, reports: From surviving recipient T cells and thymic progenitors came the high day-60 TCRbeta diversity observed in some patients.

From germline, CDR1 is LGHDT and CDR2 YNNKEL (reference sequence). The J segment lost 6 bases and the V segment lost 3 bases, leaving 7 bases of the junction unmatched. The CDR3 has 14 amino acids. TCRbeta library construction was performed incorporating unique molecular identifiers. MiXCR was run by TCRdb on the PCR reads, yielding one entry per CDR3 protein. The sample contains about 240,000 distinct CDR3 sequences, roughly 25% of which appear only once. This clonotype was recorded a few times. Its antigen is unknown. The origin of this receptor is a girl aged 2-15 years with Fanconi anemia, due to receive a stem cell transplant. Specimen: PBMCs, collected before TCRalphabeta/CD19-depleted stem cell transplant. This rearrangement joins TRBV3-1 to TRBJ2-7; 8 positions agree with TRBD2. Written as DNA, the CDR3 is TGTGCCAGCAGCCACCCGGGACTAGGCTTCGAGCAGTACTTC. It is translated as CASSHPGLGFEQYF.